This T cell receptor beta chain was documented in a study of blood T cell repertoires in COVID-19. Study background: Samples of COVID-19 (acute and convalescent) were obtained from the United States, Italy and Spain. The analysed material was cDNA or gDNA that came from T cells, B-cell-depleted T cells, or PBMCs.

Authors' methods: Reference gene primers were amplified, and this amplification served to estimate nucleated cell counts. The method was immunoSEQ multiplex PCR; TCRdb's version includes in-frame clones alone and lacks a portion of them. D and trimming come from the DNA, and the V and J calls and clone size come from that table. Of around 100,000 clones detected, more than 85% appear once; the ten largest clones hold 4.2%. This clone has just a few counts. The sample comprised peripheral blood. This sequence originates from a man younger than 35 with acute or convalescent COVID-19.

The CDR3 loop reads CASSHTGEAFF. CDR3 bases: TGTGCCAGCAGCCATACAGGGGAAGCTTTCTTT. The chain is built from TRBV3-1 (or the pseudogene TRBV3-2) and TRBJ1-1; tentatively, D is TRBD1 (6 bases). Germline V gene data show CDR1 as LGHDT and CDR2 as YNNKEL (reference sequence). The CDR3 is 11 amino acids. V was trimmed by 3 bases and J by 8 bases, leaving 7 bases between them.